The table lists the clone carrying this T cell receptor (beta chain) with many counts. What it binds is unknown. Investigators reverse transcribed all isolated RNA, so they sequenced expressed TCRB transcripts. The data were produced by immunoSEQ multiplex PCR, yet TCRdb's version contains in-frame clones alone and is incomplete. The data hold 600,000 to 650,000 clones, with around 16% observed a single time. The CDR3 is 15 residues long. The germline gives CDR1 SGHDN, CDR2 FVKESK. Trimming took 2 bases from V and 5 from J; bases not matched to a gene: 4. The sample belongs to a study of beta chain features in type 1 diabetes. Study-wide findings and caveats: Within patients, naive, central memory and Treg TCRB repertoires seemed more similar than within healthy donors.

This clonotype originated in a man aged 18 to 29 in good health. The chain carries TRBV14 and TRBJ2-5; 11 bases are shared with TRBD2. The sequenced material came from naive CD4+ T cells from blood. The CDR3 DNA reads TGTGCCAGCAGCCAACGGCCTAGCGGGAGGGAGACCCAGTACTTC. Its protein is CASSQRPSGRETQYF. Full variable domain (rest looked up from reference TRBV14 and TRBJ2-5): EAGVTQFPSHSVIEKGQTVTLRCDPISGHDNLYWYRRVMGKEIKFLLHFVKESKQDESGMPNNRFLAERTGGTYSTLKVQPAELEDSGVYFCASSQRPSGRETQYFGPGTRLLVL.